One and the same sample provided the 13 T cell receptor beta chains below, sequenced in a study of blood T cell repertoires in COVID-19 (TCRdb year 2020). The library was made by the immunoSEQ multiplex PCR assay. This immuneACCESS table, as held by TCRdb, lists in-frame sequences with V and J called but not all clones. Of the missing ones, under half trace to an unresolved V gene in checked studies; the others have no known cause. The sample profile shows 170,000 or so clones; more than 75% of them were found once. The ten top clones hold roughly 0.58% of the sample. The source material was peripheral blood. The receptor set was obtained from a man in his 60s with COVID-19, enrolled during active disease.

CDR3 amino acids: CASQSGSAKNIQYF. The CDR3 coding sequence is TGTGCCAGCCAGTCGGGATCCGCCAAAAACATTCAGTACTTC. The chain couples TRBV2 to TRBJ2-4; D may be TRBD2 (5 bases). Looked up from germline, CDR1 is SNHLY and CDR2 is FYNNEI. The CDR3 sequence is 14 residues long. The germline V and J ends were trimmed by 8 bases and 1 base, with 12 bases remaining between them.

The chain uses TRBV12-3 or TRBV12-4 and TRBJ2-4, with 7 bases fitting TRBD1. CDR3 size: 13 residues. V shed 8 bases, J shed 3 bases, and the junction held 4 bases outside the gene matches. CDR3 in amino acids: CASAGDSKNIQYF. The CDR3, as DNA: TGTGCCAGCGCCGGGGACAGCAAAAACATTCAGTACTTC.

The CDR3 spells CASSAGTGTTGELFF. The CDR3 nucleotides read TGTGCCAGCAGCGCCGGGACAGGAACGACCGGGGAGCTGTTTTTT. This chain links TRBV5-8 with TRBJ2-2; TRBD1 aligns across 8 bases. CDR1 and CDR2 from the germline V gene are SGHTS and YDEGEE. The CDR3 consists of 15 residues. Unmatched junction bases numbered 7, after V lost 4 bases and J lost 5 bases. The full variable domain, its missing parts supplied by reference TRBV5-8 and TRBJ2-2, is EAGVTQSPTHLIKTRGQQATLRCSPISGHTSVYWYQQALGLGLQFLLWYDEGEERNRGNFPPRFSGRQFPNYSSELNVNALELEDSALYLCASSAGTGTTGELFFGEGSRLTVL.

The CDR3 nucleotides read TGTGCCAGCACGATGACAGCAAAAAACATTCAGTACTTC. It encodes CASTMTAKNIQYF. The V and J genes are TRBV6-5 and TRBJ2-4; possibly TRBD1 for D (5 bases). The CDR3 runs to 13 residues. Germline CDR1 and CDR2: MNHEY and SVGAGI. Trimming shortened V by 7 bases and J by 4 bases, and 11 bases separated the two germline ends.

The CDR3 DNA reads as TGTGCCAGCAGCCCAGACAGGGTACCAACTAATGAAAAACTGTTTTTT. This translates into CASSPDRVPTNEKLFF. This rearrangement joins TRBV7-2 to TRBJ1-4, with 7 bases aligning to TRBD1. With 5 bases clipped from V and 0 bases from J, the junction kept 6 bases outside the gene matches. The CDR3 is 16 residues long. Germline V gene sequence: CDR1 SGHTA, CDR2 FQGNSA.

The V and J genes are TRBV6-5 and TRBJ2-7, with TRBD1 matching over 11 bases. V lost 10 bases to trimming and J lost 3 bases; unmatched junction nucleotides: 11. Germline lookup yields CDR1 MNHEY and CDR2 SVGAGI. The CDR3 contains 15 residues. The CDR3 loop is CATKTGTGGRYEQYF. DNA of the CDR3: TGTGCCACCAAAACCGGGACAGGGGGACGCTACGAGCAGTACTTC.

The chain has TRBV3-1 (or the pseudogene TRBV3-2) and TRBJ1-5; 8 nucleotides line up with TRBD1. CDR3 length equals 13 residues. CDR1 and CDR2 from the germline V gene are LGHDT and YNNKEL (reference sequence). The ends lost 5 bases at V and 7 bases at J; junction bases unmatched: 4. CDR3 coding DNA: TGTGCCAGCAGCACGACAGGGGTCCAGCCCCAGCATTTT. It codes for CASSTTGVQPQHF.

V gene TRBV2 combines with J gene TRBJ2-5; 15 bases are shared with TRBD2. The V segment lost 4 bases and the J segment 4 bases; nucleotides outside the gene matches: 4. Germline V gives CDR1 SNHLY, CDR2 FYNNEI. The CDR3 consists of 16 residues. CDR3 sequence: CASSARTSGGGETQYF. The CDR3 coding sequence is TGTGCCAGCAGTGCCAGGACTAGCGGGGGGGGAGAGACCCAGTACTTC.

The J gene is TRBJ1-2, the V gene TRBV5-4; D may be TRBD1 (6 bases). CDR1 SGHNT and CDR2 YYREEE come from the germline V gene (reference sequence). The V and J ends lost 4 bases and 0 bases respectively, with 13 bases between them. The CDR3 sequence is 15 residues long. CDR3 loop: CASSPQRTANYGYTF. Here the CDR3 DNA reads TGTGCCAGCAGCCCACAAAGGACAGCTAACTATGGCTACACCTTC.

The chain carries TRBV6-2 or TRBV6-3 and TRBJ2-7, with D perhaps matching TRBD2 (5 bases). The CDR3 contains 16 residues. V was trimmed by 5 bases and J by 5 bases, leaving 22 bases between them. Germline-derived CDR1 and CDR2 are MNHEY and SVGEGT. The CDR3: CASSLTQTSSADEQYF. In DNA form, the CDR3 reads TGTGCCAGCAGTCTTACCCAAACTAGTTCTGCCGACGAGCAGTACTTC.

This clone was detected once. The genes are TRBV5-4 and TRBJ2-7; TRBD1 might be the D (5 bases). V was cut by 0 bases and J by 2 bases, with 6 bases left in between. This CDR3 has 13 residues. Germline lookup yields CDR1 SGHNT and CDR2 YYREEE (reference sequence). The CDR3 region is CASSLGRAYEQYF. In nucleotides, the CDR3 is TGTGCCAGCAGCTTGGGCAGGGCCTACGAGCAGTACTTC.

The CDR3 here is CASSRKTGGSYEQYF. CDR3 coding DNA: TGTGCCAGCAGTAGGAAAACAGGCGGTTCCTACGAGCAGTACTTC. The rearrangement uses TRBV6-2 or TRBV6-3 and TRBJ2-7; D is perhaps TRBD1 (5 bases). V was shortened by 5 bases and J by 1 base, with 15 bases between the two germline ends. This CDR3 spans 15 amino acids. The germline gives CDR1 MNHEY, CDR2 SVGEGT.

The rearrangement uses TRBV20-1 and TRBJ2-7, with TRBD1 identical over 8 bases. Germline V gene sequence: CDR1 DFQATT, CDR2 SNEGSKA (reference sequence). The CDR3 runs to 12 residues. V shed 3 bases and J 6 bases; nucleotides not matched to a gene: 4. The CDR3 coding sequence is TGCAGTGCTAGTAGACAGGGGATCGAGCAGTACTTC. Encoded protein: CSASRQGIEQYF.